This passage covers 9 T cell receptor beta chains from one sample sequenced in a study of blood T cells in healthy people across ages. Then a second PCR, running about 6 to 12 cycles, was carried out with a sample-barcoded 5' primer and a J-beta primer mix. TCRdb ran MiXCR on the 5' RACE reads and lists one entry per CDR3 protein. The table shows approximately 800,000 distinct CDR3 sequences, with roughly three fifths occurring only once. Input material: blood. These receptors originate from a middle-aged man in good health.

This clonotype was picked up one time. The CDR3 spells CASSLLAANQPQHF. CDR3 DNA sequence: TGTGCCAGCAGTTTACTGGCAGCAAATCAGCCCCAGCATTTT. The V call is TRBV27, the J call TRBJ1-5; D gene ambiguous. From germline, CDR1 is MNHEY and CDR2 SMNVEV (reference sequence). With 2 bases removed from V and 4 bases from J, the gap between germline ends came to 9 bases. The CDR3 runs to 14 residues.

This clonotype was seen a few times. V is TRBV12-3 or TRBV12-4 and J is TRBJ2-7; no firm D call. Trimming left V 2 bases short and J 2 bases short, with 7 bases between. The CDR3 has 13 amino acids. In DNA, the CDR3 is TGTGCCAGCAGTTTATGGATGCCCTACGAGCAGTACTTC. Its translation: CASSLWMPYEQYF.

In its sample, this clonotype was seen once. The chain carries TRBV6-1 and TRBJ1-2, with D hard to call. The CDR3 is 13 amino acids. CDR1 is MNHNS and CDR2 is SASEGT in the germline V gene. V was cut by 6 bases and J by 0 bases, with 8 bases left in between. CDR3 nucleotide sequence: TGTGCCAGCAGGGAGGTGACTAACTATGGCTACACCTTC. This gives the protein CASREVTNYGYTF.

This clonotype has more than one count but fewer than ten. The rearrangement uses TRBV6-2 or TRBV6-3 and TRBJ2-7; no definite D call. The CDR3 sequence is 13 residues long. Germline values: CDR1 MNHEY, CDR2 SVGEGT. V was clipped by 6 bases and J by 2 bases, with 11 bases between them. The CDR3 DNA reads as TGTGCCAGCAGCCCCCCAGAGACCTACGAGCAGTACTTC. Its protein product is CASSPPETYEQYF.

The sample holds a few counts of this clonotype. This chain joins TRBV5-1 and TRBJ2-4; 11 bases match TRBD2. The DNA end lines up better with TRBJ2-7; the J call may be wrong. Germline V CDR1 and CDR2: SGHRS, YFSETQ. The CDR3 runs to 14 residues. This chain's CDR3 is CASSSLAGGDEQYF. CDR3 bases: TGCGCCAGCAGCTCTCTAGCGGGAGGCGACGAGCAGTACTTC.

This clonotype was observed a handful of times. V gene TRBV29-1 combines with J gene TRBJ1-2; no definite D call. V shed 4 bases and J shed 5 bases, with 14 bases lying between them. Germline V gives CDR1 SQVTM, CDR2 ANQGSEA. The CDR3 totals 13 residues. CDR3 amino acids: CSVVRTGGYGYTF. The DNA of the CDR3 is TGCAGCGTTGTGAGGACCGGAGGGTATGGCTACACCTTC.

The J gene is TRBJ1-6, the V gene TRBV11-2, with D tentatively TRBD1 (5 bases). Trimming pared 4 bases from V and 8 bases from J, leaving 18 bases between. CDR3 size: 16 residues. The V gene's germline CDR1 is SGHAT and CDR2 FQNNGV. The CDR3 bases are TGTGCCAGCAGCTGGGCCGGGGCGGTTCTCGATTCACCCCTCCACTTT. Translation gives CASSWAGAVLDSPLHF.

The chain joins TRBV12-3 or TRBV12-4 to TRBJ1-2, with D possibly TRBD1 on 5 matching bases. This CDR3 spans 15 amino acids. The V end lost 4 bases, the J end lost 8 bases, and 20 bases lay between the germline ends. Written as DNA, the CDR3 is TGTGCCAGCAGTTCCCTGCTTTCAGGGATGGGCGGCTACACCTTC. Protein: CASSSLLSGMGGYTF.

The chain is built from TRBV20-1 and TRBJ2-5; possibly TRBD1 for D (6 bases). The V and J ends lost 4 bases and 1 base respectively, with 13 bases between them. CDR3 size: 14 residues. Germline values: CDR1 DFQATT, CDR2 SNEGSKA (reference sequence). CDR3 region: CSATGGQSQETQYF. CDR3 nucleotide sequence: TGCAGTGCTACTGGAGGACAGTCCCAAGAGACCCAGTACTTC.